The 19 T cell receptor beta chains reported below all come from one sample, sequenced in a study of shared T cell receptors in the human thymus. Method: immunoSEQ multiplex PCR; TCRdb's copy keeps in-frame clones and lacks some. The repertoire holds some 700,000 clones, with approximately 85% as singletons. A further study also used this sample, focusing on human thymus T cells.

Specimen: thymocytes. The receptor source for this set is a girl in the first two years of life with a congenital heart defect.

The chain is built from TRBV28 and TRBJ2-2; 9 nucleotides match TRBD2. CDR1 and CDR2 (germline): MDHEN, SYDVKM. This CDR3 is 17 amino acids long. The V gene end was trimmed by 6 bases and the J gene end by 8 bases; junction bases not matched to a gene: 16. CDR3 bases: TGTGCCAGCAGCCCACAGGGTTTTAGCGGGGGATGGGGGGAGCTGTTTTTT. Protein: CASSPQGFSGGWGELFF.

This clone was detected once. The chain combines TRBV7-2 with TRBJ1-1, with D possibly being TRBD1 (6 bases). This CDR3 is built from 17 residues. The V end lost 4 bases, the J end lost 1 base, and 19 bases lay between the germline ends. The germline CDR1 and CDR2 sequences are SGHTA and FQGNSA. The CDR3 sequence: CASSSFRGGLGNTEAFF. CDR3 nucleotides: TGTGCCAGCAGCTCATTCCGGGGGGGGCTAGGGAACACTGAAGCTTTCTTT. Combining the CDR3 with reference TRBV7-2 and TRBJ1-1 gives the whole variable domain GAGVSQSPSNKVTEKGKDVELRCDPISGHTALYWYRQSLGQGLEFLIYFQGNSAPDKSGLPSDRFSAERTGGSVSTLTIQRTQQEDSAVYLCASSSFRGGLGNTEAFFGQGTRLTVV.

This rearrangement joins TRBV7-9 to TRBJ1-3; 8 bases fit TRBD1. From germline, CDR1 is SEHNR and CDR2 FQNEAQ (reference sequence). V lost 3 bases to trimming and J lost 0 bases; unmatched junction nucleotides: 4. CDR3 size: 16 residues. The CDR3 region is CASSFRGPLSGNTIYF. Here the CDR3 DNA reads TGTGCCAGCAGCTTCAGGGGGCCCCTCTCTGGAAACACCATATATTTT.

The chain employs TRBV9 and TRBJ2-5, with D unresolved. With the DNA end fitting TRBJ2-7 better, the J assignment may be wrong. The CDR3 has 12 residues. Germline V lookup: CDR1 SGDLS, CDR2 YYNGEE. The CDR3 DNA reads TGTGCCAGCAGCGCCTCCAACTACGAGCAGTACTTC. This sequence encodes CASSASNYEQYF.

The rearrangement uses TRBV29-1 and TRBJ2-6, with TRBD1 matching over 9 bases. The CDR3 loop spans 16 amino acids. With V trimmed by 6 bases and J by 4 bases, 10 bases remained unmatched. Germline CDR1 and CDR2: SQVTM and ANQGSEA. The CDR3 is CSVKGQGKLGANVLTF. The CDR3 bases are TGCAGCGTCAAAGGACAGGGGAAACTCGGGGCCAACGTCCTGACTTTC.

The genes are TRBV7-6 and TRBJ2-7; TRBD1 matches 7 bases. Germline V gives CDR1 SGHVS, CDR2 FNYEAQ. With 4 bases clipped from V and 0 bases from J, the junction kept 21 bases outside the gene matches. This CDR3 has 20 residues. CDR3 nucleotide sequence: TGTGCCAGCAGCTCCACTCACCTCCTCGAGGGGGCGCGGATCTCCTACGAGCAGTACTTC. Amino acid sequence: CASSSTHLLEGARISYEQYF.

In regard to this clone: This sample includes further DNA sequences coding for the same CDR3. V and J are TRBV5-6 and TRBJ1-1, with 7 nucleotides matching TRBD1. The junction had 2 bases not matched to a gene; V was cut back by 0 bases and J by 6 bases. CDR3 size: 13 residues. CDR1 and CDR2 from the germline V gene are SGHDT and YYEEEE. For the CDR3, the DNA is TGTGCCAGCAGCTTGGGGACAGGCCCTGAAGCTTTCTTT. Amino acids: CASSLGTGPEAFF.

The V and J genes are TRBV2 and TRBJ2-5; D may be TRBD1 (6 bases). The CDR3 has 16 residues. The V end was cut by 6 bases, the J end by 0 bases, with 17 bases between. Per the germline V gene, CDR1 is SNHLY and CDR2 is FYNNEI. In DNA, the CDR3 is TGTGCCAGCAGACGACCGGGACAAGGACACCAAGAGACCCAGTACTTC. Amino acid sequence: CASRRPGQGHQETQYF.

The CDR3 loop is CASSFPTWGANYGYTF. The CDR3 nucleotides are TGTGCCAGCAGCTTCCCCACTTGGGGAGCTAACTATGGCTACACCTTC. The gene calls are TRBV5-4 and TRBJ1-2; no reliable D call. CDR3 size: 16 residues. CDR1 and CDR2 from the germline V gene are SGHNT and YYREEE (reference sequence). V dropped 2 bases and J dropped 0 bases, with 14 bases sitting between them.

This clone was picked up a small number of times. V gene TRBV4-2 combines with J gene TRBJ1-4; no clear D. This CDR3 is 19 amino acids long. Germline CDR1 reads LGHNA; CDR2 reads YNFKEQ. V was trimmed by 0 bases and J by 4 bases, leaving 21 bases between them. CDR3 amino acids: CASSQDQDYRRGFNEKLFF. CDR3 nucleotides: TGTGCCAGCAGCCAAGATCAAGACTACCGGAGAGGTTTTAATGAAAAACTGTTTTTT.

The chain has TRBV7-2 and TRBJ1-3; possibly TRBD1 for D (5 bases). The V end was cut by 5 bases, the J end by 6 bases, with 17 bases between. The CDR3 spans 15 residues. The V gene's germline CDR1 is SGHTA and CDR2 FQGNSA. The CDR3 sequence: CASSLLGQFENTIYF. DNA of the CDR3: TGTGCCAGCAGCCTACTTGGACAATTCGAAAACACCATATATTTT. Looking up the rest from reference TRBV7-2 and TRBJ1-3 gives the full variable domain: GAGVSQSPSNKVTEKGKDVELRCDPISGHTALYWYRQSLGQGLEFLIYFQGNSAPDKSGLPSDRFSAERTGGSVSTLTIQRTQQEDSAVYLCASSLLGQFENTIYFGEGSWLTVV.

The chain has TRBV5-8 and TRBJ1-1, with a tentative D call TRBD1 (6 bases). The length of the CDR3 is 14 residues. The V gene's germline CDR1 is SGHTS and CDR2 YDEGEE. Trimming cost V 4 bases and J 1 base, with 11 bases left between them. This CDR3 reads CASSTGQPNTEAFF. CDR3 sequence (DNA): TGTGCCAGCAGCACTGGACAGCCGAACACTGAAGCTTTCTTT.

CDR3 in amino acids: CASSPPGGVAGGNHTDTQYF. The DNA for the CDR3 is TGTGCCAGCAGCCCTCCTGGAGGAGTAGCGGGGGGGAACCACACAGATACGCAGTATTTT. J is TRBJ2-3 and V is TRBV9; 11 bases align to TRBD2. The V and J ends lost 4 bases and 2 bases, in that order; junction bases with no gene match: 18. The CDR3 length is 20 residues. CDR1 and CDR2 (germline): SGDLS, YYNGEE.

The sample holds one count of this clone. CDR3 residues: CASSQGVGAKGRDEQFF. CDR3 bases: TGCGCCAGCAGCCAAGGAGTTGGGGCTAAGGGCAGGGATGAGCAGTTCTTC. This sequence joins TRBV4-3 and TRBJ2-1; possibly TRBD1 for D (5 bases). The ends were cut back, 1 base at V and 8 bases at J, with 21 bases in the middle. CDR3 length equals 17 residues. The V gene's germline CDR1 is LGHNA and CDR2 YSLEER.

In DNA, the CDR3 is TGTGCCAGCAGTAGCCCCCGGGACAGGGAGATCTCTGGGGCCAACGTCCTGACTTTC. Protein product: CASSSPRDREISGANVLTF. This chain connects TRBV27 to TRBJ2-6; 9 bases are a match to TRBD1. Germline CDR1 and CDR2: MNHEY and SMNVEV (reference sequence). The CDR3 covers 19 residues. V lost 5 bases to trimming and J lost 0 bases; unmatched junction nucleotides: 11.

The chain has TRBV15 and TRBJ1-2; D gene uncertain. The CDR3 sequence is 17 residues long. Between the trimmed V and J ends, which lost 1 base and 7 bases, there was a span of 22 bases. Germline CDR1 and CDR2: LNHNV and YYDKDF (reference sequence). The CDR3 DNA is TGTGCCACCAGCAGAGTTCCCCGTACCATGCCGGTATGTGGCTACACCTTC. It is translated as CATSRVPRTMPVCGYTF.

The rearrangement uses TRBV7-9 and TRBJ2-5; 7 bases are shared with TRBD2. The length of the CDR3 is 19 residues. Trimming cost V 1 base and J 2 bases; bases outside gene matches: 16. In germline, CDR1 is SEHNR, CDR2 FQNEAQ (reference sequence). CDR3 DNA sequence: TGTGCCAGCAGCTTAGTTACTTCAGCGGGGAGGGCAGATCAAGAGACCCAGTACTTC. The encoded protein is CASSLVTSAGRADQETQYF.

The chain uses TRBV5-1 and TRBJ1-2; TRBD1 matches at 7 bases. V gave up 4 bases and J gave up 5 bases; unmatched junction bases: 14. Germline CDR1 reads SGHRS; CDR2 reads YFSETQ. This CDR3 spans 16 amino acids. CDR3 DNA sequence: TGCGCCAGCAGCGCGGACTACAGGGGTCCTATATATGGCTACACCTTC. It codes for CASSADYRGPIYGYTF.

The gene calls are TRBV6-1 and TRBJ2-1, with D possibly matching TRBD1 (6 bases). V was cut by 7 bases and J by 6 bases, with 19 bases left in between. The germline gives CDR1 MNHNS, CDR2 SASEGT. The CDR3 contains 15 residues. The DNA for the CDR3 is TGTGCCAGCACCAGGGGCCCCGCCGCCGGCAATGAGCAGTTCTTC. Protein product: CASTRGPAAGNEQFF.